This T cell receptor beta chain was recovered during a study of identical twins. This clonotype was seen more than once but under ten times. TCRdb processed the 5' RACE reads anew with MiXCR; each CDR3 protein has one entry. The sample contains about 390,000 distinct CDR3 sequences, approximately 9.1% of which appear only once. Material for sequencing was naive T cells sorted from blood. This clonotype was obtained from a woman aged 50 to 65 in good health.

The CDR3 sequence is CASSLMNLAKNIQYF. CDR3 DNA sequence: TGCGCCAGCAGCTTGATGAACTTAGCCAAAAACATTCAGTACTTC. This rearrangement joins TRBV5-1 to TRBJ2-4; D not resolved. V lost 1 base to trimming and J lost 0 bases, with 8 bases between them. CDR1 and CDR2 (germline): SGHRS, YFSETQ. The CDR3 extends over 15 amino acids. Using reference TRBV5-1 and TRBJ2-4 for the parts outside the CDR3, the full variable domain is KAGVTQTPRYLIKTRGQQVTLSCSPISGHRSVSWYQQTPGQGLQFLFEYFSETQRNKGNFPGRFSGRQFSNSRSEMNVSTLELGDSALYLCASSLMNLAKNIQYFGAGTRLSVL.